The clone carrying this T cell receptor beta chain has a handful of counts. The data belong to a study of blood T cell repertoires in COVID-19. The CDR3 length is 16 residues. The J segment lost 4 bases and the V segment lost 0 bases, leaving 7 bases of the junction unmatched. CDR1 and CDR2 from the germline V gene are LGHNA and YSLEER. Libraries were prepared by immunoSEQ multiplex PCR; TCRdb keeps only in-frame clonotypes and omits some of them. The sample lists 100,000 to 150,000 clones; 80% to 90% were seen once. Sequenced sample: peripheral blood. The rearrangement links TRBV4-3 to TRBJ1-2; 8 bases agree with TRBD1. This receptor was taken from a man in his sixties with COVID-19, enrolled during active disease. The CDR3 protein is CASSQERTGPFYGYTF. The CDR3 bases are TGCGCCAGCAGCCAAGAACGGACAGGGCCTTTCTATGGCTACACCTTC.